The 8 T cell receptor beta chains below come from one sample, sequenced in a study of blood T cell repertoires in COVID-19. Some clones are missing from TCRdb's copy, which holds only in-frame ones; the method was immunoSEQ multiplex PCR. The sample yields fewer than 500,000 clones, 75% to 90% seen once. Specimen: peripheral blood. The receptors were sampled from a woman aged 25 to 39 with active or convalescent COVID-19.

The chain links TRBV28 to TRBJ2-1; TRBD2 agrees at 11 bases. In germline, CDR1 is MDHEN, CDR2 SYDVKM. The CDR3 loop spans 15 amino acids. J was trimmed by 6 bases and V by 5 bases; bases with no gene match: 6. The CDR3 region is CASSRGLAVFNEQFF. CDR3 DNA sequence: TGTGCCAGCAGTCGGGGACTAGCGGTGTTCAATGAGCAGTTCTTC.

The chain has TRBV6-6 and TRBJ2-2; tentatively, D is TRBD1 (5 bases). The germline V gene encodes CDR1 MNHNY and CDR2 SVGAGI (reference sequence). V lost 3 bases and J lost 4, with 9 bases in between. The CDR3 has 14 residues. CDR3 region: CASSYRQITGELFF. CDR3 DNA: TGTGCCAGCAGTTATAGACAGATCACCGGGGAGCTGTTTTTT.

The V call is TRBV5-4, the J call TRBJ2-1, with 10 bases aligning to TRBD2. J was trimmed by 4 bases and V by 9 bases; bases with no gene match: 10. The CDR3 covers 15 residues. Germline V gene data show CDR1 as SGHNT and CDR2 as YYREEE (reference sequence). CDR3 in amino acids: CAIAERGGQYNEQFF. DNA of the CDR3: TGTGCCATTGCGGAGCGGGGGGGTCAGTACAATGAGCAGTTCTTC.

In regard to this clone: One end of the junction varies from germline; a read error may be responsible. V is TRBV13 and J is TRBJ2-5, with 8 bases aligning to TRBD1. The CDR3 is 12 amino acids. Germline assignment: CDR1 PRHDT and CDR2 FYEKMQ (reference sequence). Here the CDR3 reads CASSKPGQAQHF. The DNA of the CDR3 is TGTGCCAGCAGCAAACCGGGACAGGCCCAGCACTTC.

This chain joins TRBV3-1 (or the pseudogene TRBV3-2) and TRBJ1-5; no definite D call. The CDR3 loop spans 13 amino acids. V lost 0 bases, J lost 9 bases, and 9 bases lay in between. Germline loops: CDR1 LGHDT, CDR2 YNNKEL (reference sequence). CDR3 amino acids: CASSQDVRGPQHF. CDR3 sequence (DNA): TGTGCCAGCAGCCAAGATGTGCGTGGGCCCCAGCATTTT.

This clone has a handful of counts. The chain joins TRBV7-9 to TRBJ2-2, with 9 positions matching TRBD1. In germline, CDR1 is SEHNR, CDR2 FQNEAQ (reference sequence). V lost 4 bases and J lost 5; bases outside the gene matches: 8. This CDR3 has 16 residues. CDR3: CASSSGRTGVTGELFF. For the CDR3, the DNA is TGTGCCAGCAGCTCAGGGAGGACAGGGGTGACCGGGGAGCTGTTTTTT.

The CDR3 loop reads CAISVGPAGEPYNEQFF. The CDR3 DNA is TGTGCCATCAGTGTAGGCCCCGCGGGGGAACCGTACAATGAGCAGTTCTTC. The V and J genes are TRBV10-3 and TRBJ2-1, with TRBD2 matching 7 bases. The CDR3 loop spans 17 amino acids. V was clipped by 4 bases and J by 4 bases; unmatched bases: 13. Germline CDR1 ENHRY, CDR2 SYGVKD.

The chain recombines TRBV5-8 with TRBJ1-4, with TRBD1 matching 7 bases. Trimming cost V 4 bases and J 4 bases; bases outside gene matches: 4. Germline V lookup: CDR1 SGHTS, CDR2 YDEGEE. The CDR3 runs to 14 residues. The CDR3 protein is CASSRPGGNEKLFF. In nucleotides, the CDR3 is TGTGCCAGCAGCCGACCAGGGGGTAATGAAAAACTGTTTTTT. The full variable domain, completed using reference TRBV5-8 and TRBJ1-4, is EAGVTQSPTHLIKTRGQQATLRCSPISGHTSVYWYQQALGLGLQFLLWYDEGEERNRGNFPPRFSGRQFPNYSSELNVNALELEDSALYLCASSRPGGNEKLFFGSGTQLSVL.